These 7 T cell receptor beta chains share one sample of origin, sequenced in a study of response to subunit inactivated influenza vaccine. TCRdb independently ran MiXCR on the RT-PCR reads; one entry per CDR3 protein. This table has almost 600,000 distinct CDR3 sequences, approximately 14% appearing once. Here the sequenced sample was PBMCs from blood, taken 11 to 12 days after vaccination. These receptors all come from a man between 50 and 59 years old who received an inactivated influenza vaccine.

In the case of this clonotype: A clone one base away is much larger, so this may be a read error. In nucleotides, the CDR3 is TGTGCCAGCAGCCAAGATACTAGCCGAGAGACCCAGTACTTC. This codes for CASSQDTSRETQYF. The chain combines TRBV4-2 with TRBJ2-5; maybe TRBD2 (6 bases). Germline values: CDR1 LGHNA, CDR2 YNFKEQ. Trimming took off 0 bases at V and 4 bases at J, with 9 bases between the two ends. This CDR3 region has 14 residues.

This clonotype was seen more than once but under ten times. The chain carries TRBV7-2 and TRBJ2-7; TRBD2 matches at 14 bases. The CDR3 has 15 amino acids. V lost 5 bases and J lost 6; bases outside the gene matches: 6. The germline V gene encodes CDR1 SGHTA and CDR2 FQGNSA. The chain's CDR3 is CASSPLGLAGAEQYF. The CDR3 DNA follows: TGTGCCAGCAGCCCCCTGGGACTAGCGGGAGCCGAGCAGTACTTC.

In this sample, this clonotype turned up a few times. J is TRBJ1-5 and V is TRBV12-3 or TRBV12-4; the D gene is possibly TRBD1 (6 bases). Trimming took 3 bases from V and 5 from J, leaving 17 bases between them. The CDR3 totals 16 residues. The CDR3: CASSFGGRGADQPQHF. The CDR3 DNA reads TGTGCCAGCAGTTTTGGTGGGAGGGGGGCAGATCAGCCCCAGCATTTT.

The chain has TRBV5-6 and TRBJ2-1; 10 bases align to TRBD2. Germline values: CDR1 SGHDT, CDR2 YYEEEE. The CDR3 spans 18 residues. The V segment lost 5 bases and the J segment 7 bases; nucleotides outside the gene matches: 18. Here the CDR3 reads CASSQRLAGVTRVNEQFF. CDR3 bases: TGTGCCAGCAGTCAGCGCCTAGCGGGAGTTACCCGGGTTAATGAGCAGTTCTTC.

Only a few counts were recorded for this clonotype. The rearrangement uses TRBV3-1 and TRBJ2-7, with D tentatively TRBD1 or TRBD2 (5 bases each). The length of the CDR3 is 13 residues. CDR1 is LGHDT and CDR2 is YNNKEL in the germline V gene (reference sequence). With 4 bases removed from V and 5 bases from J, the gap between germline ends came to 12 bases. CDR3 residues: CASSLRRGHEQYF. CDR3 in DNA: TGTGCCAGCAGCCTCCGCCGGGGCCACGAGCAGTACTTC.

This chain joins TRBV24-1 and TRBJ2-5, with TRBD1 matching 10 bases. Looked up from germline, CDR1 is KGHDR and CDR2 is SFDVKD. The CDR3 has 16 amino acids. J was trimmed by 4 bases and V by 4 bases; bases with no gene match: 8. The CDR3 region has the DNA TGTGCCACCAGTGAGACCGGGACAGGGGTTTCAGAGACCCAGTACTTC. It encodes CATSETGTGVSETQYF.

In its sample, this clonotype was seen a few times. The chain uses TRBV7-9 and TRBJ2-3; D perhaps matches TRBD2 (5 bases). This CDR3 contains 17 residues. Looked up from germline, CDR1 is SEHNR and CDR2 is FQNEAQ (reference sequence). Trimming removed 1 base at V and 2 bases at J, with 16 bases between. This chain's CDR3 is CASSLVFSGISTDTQYF. CDR3 nucleotide sequence: TGTGCCAGCAGCTTAGTGTTCTCGGGGATTTCCACAGATACGCAGTATTTT.